What follows are 2 T cell receptor beta chains derived from one specimen sequenced in a study of OX40 agonist ivuxolimab in advanced cancers. Receptors were amplified or captured by the immunoSEQ multiplex PCR assay. TCRdb took over this immuneACCESS table, retaining in-frame rearrangements with V and J assigned. Such tables are incomplete; in checked studies, under half of the missing clones stem from an unresolved V gene, and the remainder is unexplained. The sample table records approximately 47,000 clones; around nine tenths of these occur just once. The leading ten clones occupy 45% to 55% of the sample. The specimen comprised CD4+ or CD8+ T cells sorted from blood, sampled in a trial of the OX40 agonist ivuxolimab. These TCRs come from an adult with an advanced solid tumor such as melanoma, head and neck, liver or kidney cancer.

The chain combines TRBV2 with TRBJ2-5, with D possibly being TRBD2 (6 bases). The ends were cut back, 1 base at V and 5 bases at J, with 11 bases in the middle. The CDR3 covers 14 residues. CDR1 is SNHLY and CDR2 is FYNNEI in the germline V gene. CDR3 bases: TGTGCCAGCAGTGAAGATGGAGGGATGGAGACCCAGTACTTC. Translating it yields CASSEDGGMETQYF.

The chain carries TRBV6-1 and TRBJ1-2, with a weak D call TRBD1 (5 bases). There are 15 residues in the CDR3. V was trimmed by 3 bases and J by 3 bases, leaving 14 bases between them. Germline CDR1 and CDR2: MNHNS and SASEGT. CDR3 in amino acids: CASSERQYGHYGYTF. For the CDR3, the DNA is TGTGCCAGCAGTGAGAGACAGTACGGACACTATGGCTACACCTTC.